This paragraph reports one T cell receptor beta chain. The antigen remains unidentified. A much more abundant neighbour one base away suggests this may be a read error. This sample is part of a study of T cells in Graves' hyperthyroidism and ophthalmopathy. Study findings and constraints: In simple terms, a model built on 13 V-J features told ophthalmopathy apart from stable hyperthyroidism.

The study left out patients who had uncontrolled infection, other autoimmune disease, pregnancy or lactation. Diagnosis relied on clinical symptoms, serum thyroxine and TRAb, thyroid ultrasound and orbital computed tomography. TCR beta CDR3 region amplification was performed from RNA transcripts. The TCR CDR3 first-round RT-PCR relied on the HTBI primer set. Each CDR3 protein is one row after TCRdb ran MiXCR on the multiplex PCR reads. The sample includes approximately 690,000 distinct CDR3 sequences, 14% of them seen just once. The CDR3 contains 14 residues. Germline CDR1 is SGHAT and CDR2 is FQDESV (reference sequence). V lost 5 bases, J lost 12 bases, and 11 bases stayed unmatched.

The receptor's source is a woman aged 45-60 years with Graves' ophthalmopathy. J is TRBJ2-4 and V is TRBV11-1; TRBD2 aligns across 9 bases. Sequences were obtained from blood. The chain's CDR3 is CASSQISGRVDQYF. The CDR3 DNA reads as TGTGCCAGCAGCCAGATTAGCGGGAGAGTAGATCAGTACTTC.